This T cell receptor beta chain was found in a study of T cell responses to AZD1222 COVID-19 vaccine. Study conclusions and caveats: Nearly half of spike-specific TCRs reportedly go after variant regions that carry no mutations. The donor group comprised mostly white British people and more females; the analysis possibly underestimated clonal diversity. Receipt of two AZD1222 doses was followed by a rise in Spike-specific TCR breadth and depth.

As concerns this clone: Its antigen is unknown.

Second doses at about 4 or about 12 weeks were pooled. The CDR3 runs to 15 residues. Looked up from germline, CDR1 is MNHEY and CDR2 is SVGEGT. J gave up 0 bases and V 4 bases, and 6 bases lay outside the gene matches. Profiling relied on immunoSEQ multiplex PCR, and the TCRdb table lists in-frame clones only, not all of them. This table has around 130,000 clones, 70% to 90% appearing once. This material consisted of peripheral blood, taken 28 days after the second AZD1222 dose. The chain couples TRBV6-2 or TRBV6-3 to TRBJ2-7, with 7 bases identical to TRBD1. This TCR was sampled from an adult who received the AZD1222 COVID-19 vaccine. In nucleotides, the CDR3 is TGTGCCAGCAGTTCTCGACAGGGCCGCTCCTACGAGCAGTACTTC. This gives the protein CASSSRQGRSYEQYF.